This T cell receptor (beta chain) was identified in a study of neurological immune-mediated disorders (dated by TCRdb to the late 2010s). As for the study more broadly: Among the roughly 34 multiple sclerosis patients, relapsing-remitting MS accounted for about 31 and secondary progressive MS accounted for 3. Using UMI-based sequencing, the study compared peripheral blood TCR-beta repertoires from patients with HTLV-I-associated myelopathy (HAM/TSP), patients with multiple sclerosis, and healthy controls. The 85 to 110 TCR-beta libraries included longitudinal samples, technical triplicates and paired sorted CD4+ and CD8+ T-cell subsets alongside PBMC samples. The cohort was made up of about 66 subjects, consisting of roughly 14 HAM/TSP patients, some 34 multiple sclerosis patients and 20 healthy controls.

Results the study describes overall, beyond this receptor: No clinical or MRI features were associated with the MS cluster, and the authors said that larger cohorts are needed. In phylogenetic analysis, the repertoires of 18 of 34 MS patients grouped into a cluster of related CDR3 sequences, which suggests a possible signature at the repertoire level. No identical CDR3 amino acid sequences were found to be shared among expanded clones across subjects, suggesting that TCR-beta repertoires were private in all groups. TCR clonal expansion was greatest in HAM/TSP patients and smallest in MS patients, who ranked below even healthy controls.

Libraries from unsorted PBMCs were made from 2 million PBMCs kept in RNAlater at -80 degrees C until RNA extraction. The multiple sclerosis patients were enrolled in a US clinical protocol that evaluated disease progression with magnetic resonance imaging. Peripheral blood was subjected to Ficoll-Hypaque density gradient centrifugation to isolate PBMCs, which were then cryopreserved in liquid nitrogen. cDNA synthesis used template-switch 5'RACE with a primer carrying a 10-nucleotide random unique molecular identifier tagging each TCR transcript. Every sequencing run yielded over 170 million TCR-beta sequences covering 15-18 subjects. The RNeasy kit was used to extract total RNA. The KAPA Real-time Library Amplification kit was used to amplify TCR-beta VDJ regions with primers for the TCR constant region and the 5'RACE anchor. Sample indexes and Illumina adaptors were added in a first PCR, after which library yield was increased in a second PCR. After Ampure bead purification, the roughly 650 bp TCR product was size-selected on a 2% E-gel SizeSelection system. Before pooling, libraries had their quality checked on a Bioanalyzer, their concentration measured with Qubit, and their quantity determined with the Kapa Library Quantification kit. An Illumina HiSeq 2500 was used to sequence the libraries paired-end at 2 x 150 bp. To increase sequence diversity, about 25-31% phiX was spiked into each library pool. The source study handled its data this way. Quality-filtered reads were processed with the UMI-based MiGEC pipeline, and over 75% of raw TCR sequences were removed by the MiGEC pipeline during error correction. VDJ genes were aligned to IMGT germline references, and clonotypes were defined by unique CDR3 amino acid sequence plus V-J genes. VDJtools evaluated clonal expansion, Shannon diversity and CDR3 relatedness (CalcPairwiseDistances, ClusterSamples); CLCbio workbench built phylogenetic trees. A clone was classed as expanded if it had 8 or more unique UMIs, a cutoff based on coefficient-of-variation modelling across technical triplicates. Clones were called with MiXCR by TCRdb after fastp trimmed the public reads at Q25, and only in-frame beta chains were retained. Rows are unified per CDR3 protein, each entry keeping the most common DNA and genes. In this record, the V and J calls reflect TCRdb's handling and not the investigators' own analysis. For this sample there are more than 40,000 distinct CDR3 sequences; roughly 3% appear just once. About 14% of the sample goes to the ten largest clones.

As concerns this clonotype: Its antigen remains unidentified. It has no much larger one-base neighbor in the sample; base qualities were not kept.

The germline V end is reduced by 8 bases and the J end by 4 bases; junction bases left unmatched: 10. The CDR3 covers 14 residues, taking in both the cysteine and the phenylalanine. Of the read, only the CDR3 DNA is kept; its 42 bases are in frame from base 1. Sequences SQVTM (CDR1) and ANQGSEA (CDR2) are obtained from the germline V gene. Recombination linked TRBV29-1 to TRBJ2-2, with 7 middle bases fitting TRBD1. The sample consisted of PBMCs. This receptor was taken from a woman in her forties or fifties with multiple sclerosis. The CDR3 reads CSPPRQGITGELFF. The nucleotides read TGCAGCCCCCCAAGACAGGGCATCACCGGGGAGCTGTTTTTT.